This TCR beta chain was identified during a study of T cell changes during pregnancy in multiple sclerosis. Using immunoSEQ multiplex PCR, the repertoire was profiled, and TCRdb retains in-frame clones only, with some absent. Of 39,000 or so clones listed, 92% were seen once; the top ten hold approximately 27%. The germline V gene encodes CDR1 SNHLY and CDR2 FYNNEI. The CDR3 has 13 residues. Trimming took 4 bases from V and 7 from J, leaving 11 bases between them. The V call is TRBV2, the J call TRBJ2-1; D unclear. This material consisted of CD8+ T cells from peripheral blood mononuclear cells, taken before pregnancy. The origin of this receptor is a female donor with multiple sclerosis, enrolled in a pregnancy study. CDR3 in DNA: TGTGCCAGCAGTGGATCCAGGAAAAATGAGCAGTTCTTC. As protein: CASSGSRKNEQFF.